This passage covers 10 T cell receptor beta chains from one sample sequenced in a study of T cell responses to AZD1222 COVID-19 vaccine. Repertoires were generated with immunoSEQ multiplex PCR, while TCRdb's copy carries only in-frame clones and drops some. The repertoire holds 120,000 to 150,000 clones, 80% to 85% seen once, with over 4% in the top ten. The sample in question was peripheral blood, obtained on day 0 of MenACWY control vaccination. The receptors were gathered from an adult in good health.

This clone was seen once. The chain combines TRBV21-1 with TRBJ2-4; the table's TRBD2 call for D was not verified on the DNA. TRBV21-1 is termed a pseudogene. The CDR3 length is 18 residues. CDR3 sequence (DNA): TGTGCCAGCAGCAACCCGGGACTGACAGATTTAGCCAAAAACATTCAGTACTTC. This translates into CASSNPGLTDLAKNIQYF.

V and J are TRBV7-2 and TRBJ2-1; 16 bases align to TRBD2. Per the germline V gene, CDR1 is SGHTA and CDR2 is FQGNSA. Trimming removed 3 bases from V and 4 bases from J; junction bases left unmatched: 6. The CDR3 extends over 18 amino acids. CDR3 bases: TGTGCCAGCAGCTTTGGGACTAGCGGGGGGGCCGGATACAATGAGCAGTTCTTC. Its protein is CASSFGTSGGAGYNEQFF.

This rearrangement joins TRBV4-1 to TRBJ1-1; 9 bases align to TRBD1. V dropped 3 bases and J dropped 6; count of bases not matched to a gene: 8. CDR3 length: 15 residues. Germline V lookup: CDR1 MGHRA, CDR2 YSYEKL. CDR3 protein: CASSHPRTGAPEAFF. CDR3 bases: TGCGCCAGCAGCCACCCCCGGACAGGGGCCCCTGAAGCTTTCTTT.

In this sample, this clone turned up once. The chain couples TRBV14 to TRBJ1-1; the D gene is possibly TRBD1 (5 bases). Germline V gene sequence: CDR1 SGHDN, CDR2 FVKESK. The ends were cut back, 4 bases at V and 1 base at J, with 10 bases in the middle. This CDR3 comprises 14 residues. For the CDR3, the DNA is TGTGCCAGCAGCCGCGGGACTTCGAACACTGAAGCTTTCTTT. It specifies CASSRGTSNTEAFF.

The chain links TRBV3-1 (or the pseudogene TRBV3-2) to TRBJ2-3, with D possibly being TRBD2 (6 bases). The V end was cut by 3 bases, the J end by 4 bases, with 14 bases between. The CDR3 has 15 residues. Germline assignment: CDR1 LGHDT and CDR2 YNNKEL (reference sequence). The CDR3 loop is CASSQVGGAPDTQYF. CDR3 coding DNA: TGTGCCAGCAGCCAGGTGGGGGGAGCCCCAGATACGCAGTATTTT.

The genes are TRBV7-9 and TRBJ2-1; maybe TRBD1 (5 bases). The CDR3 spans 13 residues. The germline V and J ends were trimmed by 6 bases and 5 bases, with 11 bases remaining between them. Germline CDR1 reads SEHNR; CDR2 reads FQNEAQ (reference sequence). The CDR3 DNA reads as TGTGCCAGCAGTTCCGACAGAAACAATGAGCAGTTCTTC. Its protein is CASSSDRNNEQFF.

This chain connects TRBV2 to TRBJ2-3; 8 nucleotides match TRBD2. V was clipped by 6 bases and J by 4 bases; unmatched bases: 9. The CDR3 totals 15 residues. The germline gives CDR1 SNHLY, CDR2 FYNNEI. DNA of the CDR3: TGTGCCAGCAGGGGTAGCGGGGTCGGGCCAGATACGCAGTATTTT. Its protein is CASRGSGVGPDTQYF.

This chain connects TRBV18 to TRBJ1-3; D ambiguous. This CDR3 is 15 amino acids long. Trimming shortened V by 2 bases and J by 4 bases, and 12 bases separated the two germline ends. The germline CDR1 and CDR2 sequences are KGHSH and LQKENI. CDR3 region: CASSPTLATGNTIYF. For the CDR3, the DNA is TGTGCCAGCTCACCAACCCTGGCCACGGGAAACACCATATATTTT.

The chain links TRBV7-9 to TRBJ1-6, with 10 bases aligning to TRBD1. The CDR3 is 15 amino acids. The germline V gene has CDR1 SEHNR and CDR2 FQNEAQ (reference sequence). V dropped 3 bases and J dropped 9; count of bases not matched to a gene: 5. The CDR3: CASSFLTGGGSPLHF. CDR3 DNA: TGTGCCAGCAGCTTCTTGACAGGGGGCGGTTCACCCCTCCACTTT.

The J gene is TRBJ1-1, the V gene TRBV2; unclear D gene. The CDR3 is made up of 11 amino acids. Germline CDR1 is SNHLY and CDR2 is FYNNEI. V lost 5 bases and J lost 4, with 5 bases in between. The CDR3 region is CASSLSTEAFF. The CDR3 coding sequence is TGTGCCAGCAGTCTAAGCACTGAAGCTTTCTTT.